This T cell receptor (beta chain) appears in the sequencing data of a study of beta chain features in type 1 diabetes listed by TCRdb under 2018. Regarding the research as a whole: Mean age, gender distribution, total cell number and subset yield were not different between patients and healthy donors. Across all samples, 90 million to 130 million sorted cells were examined, and cell number per subset correlated strongly with RNA yield. The study compared the TCRB repertoires of sorted circulating CD4+ T cell subsets in recently diagnosed type 1 diabetes patients with those in matched healthy donors. Regulatory and stem cell-like memory subsets were isolated from only 8 patients and roughly eight healthy donors, whereas naive and central memory subsets came from all 28 donors.

From each donor, a single peripheral blood sample of about 100 mL on average was drawn into heparinised tubes. Using a panel that included CD45RO, CCR7, CD25, CD127, CD95 and CD27, naive, central memory, regulatory and stem cell-like memory CD4+ T cells were sorted on a BD FACSAria II. Every sorted population had a purity above 95%. Right away, PBMCs were isolated by Lymphoprep density gradient centrifugation and were stained directly, with no culture step. So that batch effects would be minimized, each experiment stained and sorted samples in pairs, pairing one healthy donor with one patient. The High Capacity cDNA Reverse Transcription Kit was used to reverse transcribe all of the isolated RNA, meaning that expressed TCRB transcripts were what got sequenced. Naive, central memory and regulatory T cell samples underwent deep immunoSEQ sequencing, averaging around 3.9 million total reads per sample. Sorted cells were lysed in RLT buffer, and RNA was extracted using DNase-treated RNeasy Micro or Mini kits according to cell number. Each cell subset was processed separately to prevent cross-contamination, with patient and healthy donor samples processed together. TCRB sequences were amplified from cDNA with the immunoSEQ multiplex PCR, producing 87-bp fragments spanning the CDR3 region. The amplicons were sequenced using the Illumina HiSeq platform. In the paper's pipeline: PCR bias was computationally corrected using synthetic template baselines, reads within Hamming distance 2 were collapsed, and singletons that could not be merged were discarded. Reads were aligned against IMGT so that V, D and J genes, CDR3 length and insertions or deletions at six rearrangement sites could be assigned. Within each subset, clonotype counts were normalized to sorted cell number, after which true diversity and Gini coefficients were computed with the tcR R package. The overlap coefficient, calculated on TCRB nucleotide sequences, was used to quantify repertoire sharing. Not all clones reach the TCRdb copy of this immuneACCESS table, which keeps in-frame sequences only. Checked studies attribute under half of the gap to unresolved V genes and leave the rest unexplained. The V and J calls and clone size come from that table; D and trimming were worked out from the DNA. In all, the sample holds about 160,000 clones, and about 7.8% of those were seen once. The ten largest clones capture about 0.9% of the sample.

What the work shows at the level of the full study, not this receptor alone: Shorter templates might have been favored by PCR, but patient and control samples were amplified and corrected together, so both groups would have been affected equally by any skew. Because cDNA rather than genomic DNA was sequenced, highly expressing activated cells could have been over-represented, although no difference in activation and CD3 levels was found between groups. Naive, central memory and regulatory TCRB repertoires appeared more similar among patients than among healthy donors. Only small numbers of individuals were included in the HLA sub-analyses, which left unresolved whether HLA type had any influence on TCRB rearrangement. In all four CD4+ subsets, TCRB CDR3 length was moderately but significantly shorter in type 1 diabetes patients. At VDJ recombination sites, patients with type 1 diabetes made fewer insertions and deleted more nucleotides, a pattern implying thymic rearrangement abnormalities.

CDR3 length: 16 amino acids, cysteine to phenylalanine. The retained sequence is limited to the CDR3, 48 bases, with the frame set at the first base. The V and J ends are trimmed by 5 bases and 5 bases, leaving 22 bases between them. The germline V gene provides CDR1 MDHEN and CDR2 SYDVKM. About this clone: What antigen it recognizes has not been identified. The sample holds no much larger clone one base away, and base qualities are not on file.

The sequencing input was central memory CD4+ T cells from blood. This receptor was taken from a middle-aged woman with type 1 diabetes. The sequence links TRBV28 to TRBJ2-7; the D gene is possibly TRBD1, with 8 bases matching. The CDR3 region: CASSTLQTGEGNEQYF. At the DNA level, the sequence is TGTGCCAGCAGTACACTACAGACAGGGGAGGGAAACGAGCAGTACTTC.